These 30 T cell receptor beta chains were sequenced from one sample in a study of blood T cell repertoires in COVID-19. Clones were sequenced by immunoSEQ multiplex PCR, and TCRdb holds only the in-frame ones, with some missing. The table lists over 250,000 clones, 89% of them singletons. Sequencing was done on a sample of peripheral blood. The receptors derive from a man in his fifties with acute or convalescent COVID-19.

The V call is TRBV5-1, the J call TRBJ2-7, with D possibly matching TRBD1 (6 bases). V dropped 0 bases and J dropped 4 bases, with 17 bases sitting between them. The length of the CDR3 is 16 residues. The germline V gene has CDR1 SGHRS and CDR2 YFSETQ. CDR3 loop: CASSLAKGTGQYEQYF. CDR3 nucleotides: TGCGCCAGCAGCTTGGCCAAGGGTACAGGGCAATACGAGCAGTACTTC.

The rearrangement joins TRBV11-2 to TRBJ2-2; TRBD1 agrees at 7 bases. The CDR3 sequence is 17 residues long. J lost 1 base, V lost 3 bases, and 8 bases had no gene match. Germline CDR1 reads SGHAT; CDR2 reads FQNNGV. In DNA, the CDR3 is TGTGCCAGCAGCTTCATTGGGACAGAAAGGAACACCGGGGAGCTGTTTTTT. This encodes CASSFIGTERNTGELFF.

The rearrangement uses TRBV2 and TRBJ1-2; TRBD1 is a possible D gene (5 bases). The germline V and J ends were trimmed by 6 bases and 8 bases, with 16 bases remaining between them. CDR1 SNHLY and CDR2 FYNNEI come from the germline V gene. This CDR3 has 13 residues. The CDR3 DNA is TGTGCCAGCAGCCCCGACAGATCCCAAGGCTACACCTTC. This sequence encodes CASSPDRSQGYTF.

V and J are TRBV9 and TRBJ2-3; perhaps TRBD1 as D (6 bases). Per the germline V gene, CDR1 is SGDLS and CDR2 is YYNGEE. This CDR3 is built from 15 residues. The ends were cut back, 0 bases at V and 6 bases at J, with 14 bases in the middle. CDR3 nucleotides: TGTGCCAGCAGCGTAGCTCAGGGGCTGGCGGATACGCAGTATTTT. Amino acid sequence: CASSVAQGLADTQYF.

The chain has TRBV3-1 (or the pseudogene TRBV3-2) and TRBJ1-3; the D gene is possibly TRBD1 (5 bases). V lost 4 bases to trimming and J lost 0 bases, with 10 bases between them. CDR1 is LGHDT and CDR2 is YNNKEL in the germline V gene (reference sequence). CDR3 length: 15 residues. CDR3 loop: CASSPRGFSGNTIYF. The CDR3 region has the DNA TGTGCCAGCAGCCCAAGGGGATTCTCTGGAAACACCATATATTTT.

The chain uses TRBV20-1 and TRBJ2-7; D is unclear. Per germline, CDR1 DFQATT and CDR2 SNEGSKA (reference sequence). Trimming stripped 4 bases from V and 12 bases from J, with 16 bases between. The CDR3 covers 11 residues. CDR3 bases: TGCAGTGCTACGCCCGGGTGGATACCGTACTTC. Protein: CSATPGWIPYF.

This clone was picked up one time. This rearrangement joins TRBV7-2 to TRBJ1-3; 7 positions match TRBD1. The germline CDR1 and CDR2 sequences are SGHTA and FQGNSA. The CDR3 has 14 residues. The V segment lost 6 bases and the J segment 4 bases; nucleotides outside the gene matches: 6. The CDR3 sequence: CASSLTGSGNTIYF. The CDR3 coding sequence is TGTGCCAGCAGTCTGACAGGGTCCGGAAACACCATATATTTT.

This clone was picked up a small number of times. The CDR3 DNA reads TGTGCCAGCAGCCCCAAGTCCCCGGGACAGAATTCACCCCTCCACTTT. Residues: CASSPKSPGQNSPLHF. V is TRBV27 and J is TRBJ1-6; 7 nucleotides line up with TRBD1. Germline V gives CDR1 MNHEY, CDR2 SMNVEV (reference sequence). The CDR3 runs 16 residues. V was pared by 6 bases and J by 7 bases, with 12 bases of the junction left unmatched.

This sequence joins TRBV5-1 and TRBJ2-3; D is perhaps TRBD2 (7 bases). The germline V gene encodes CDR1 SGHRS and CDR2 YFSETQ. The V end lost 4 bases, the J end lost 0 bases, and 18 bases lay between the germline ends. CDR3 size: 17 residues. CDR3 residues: CASSMIGGPESTDTQYF. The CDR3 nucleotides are TGCGCCAGCAGCATGATCGGGGGGCCTGAGAGCACAGATACGCAGTATTTT.

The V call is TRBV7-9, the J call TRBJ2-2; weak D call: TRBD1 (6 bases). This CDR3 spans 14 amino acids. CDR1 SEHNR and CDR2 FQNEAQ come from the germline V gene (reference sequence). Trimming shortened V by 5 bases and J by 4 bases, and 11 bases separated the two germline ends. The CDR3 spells CASSTQGSTGELFF. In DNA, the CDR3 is TGTGCCAGCAGCACCCAGGGGAGCACCGGGGAGCTGTTTTTT.

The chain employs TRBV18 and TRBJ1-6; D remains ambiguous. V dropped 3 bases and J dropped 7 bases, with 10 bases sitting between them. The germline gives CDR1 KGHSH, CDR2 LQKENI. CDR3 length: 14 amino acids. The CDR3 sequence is CASSPARINSPLHF. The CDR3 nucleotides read TGTGCCAGCTCACCGGCCCGAATAAATTCACCCCTCCACTTT.

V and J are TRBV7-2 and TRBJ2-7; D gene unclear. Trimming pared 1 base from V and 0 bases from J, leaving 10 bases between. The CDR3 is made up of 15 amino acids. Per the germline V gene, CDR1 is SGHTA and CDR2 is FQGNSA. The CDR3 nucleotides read TGTGCCAGCAGCTTAGAGAGGCAGCCCTCCTACGAGCAGTACTTC. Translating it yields CASSLERQPSYEQYF. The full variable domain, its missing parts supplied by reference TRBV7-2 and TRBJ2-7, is GAGVSQSPSNKVTEKGKDVELRCDPISGHTALYWYRQSLGQGLEFLIYFQGNSAPDKSGLPSDRFSAERTGGSVSTLTIQRTQQEDSAVYLCASSLERQPSYEQYFGPGTRLTVT.

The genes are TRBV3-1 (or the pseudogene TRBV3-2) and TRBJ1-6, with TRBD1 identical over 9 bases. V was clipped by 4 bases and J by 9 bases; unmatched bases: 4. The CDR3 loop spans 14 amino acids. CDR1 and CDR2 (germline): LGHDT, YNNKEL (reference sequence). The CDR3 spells CASSPGTGFSPLHF. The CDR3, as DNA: TGTGCCAGCAGCCCCGGGACAGGGTTTTCACCCCTCCACTTT.

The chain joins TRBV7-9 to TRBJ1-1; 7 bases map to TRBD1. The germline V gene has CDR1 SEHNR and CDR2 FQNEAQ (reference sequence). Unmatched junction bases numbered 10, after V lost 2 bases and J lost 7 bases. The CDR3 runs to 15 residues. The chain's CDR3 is CASSLSGTVMDEAFF. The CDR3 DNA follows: TGTGCCAGCAGCTTATCTGGGACAGTGATGGATGAAGCTTTCTTT.

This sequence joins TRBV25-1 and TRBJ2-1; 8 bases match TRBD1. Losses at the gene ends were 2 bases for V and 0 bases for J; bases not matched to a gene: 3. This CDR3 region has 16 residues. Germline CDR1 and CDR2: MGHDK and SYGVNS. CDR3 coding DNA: TGTGCCAGCAGTGAACTAACAGGGGGCTCCTACAATGAGCAGTTCTTC. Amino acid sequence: CASSELTGGSYNEQFF.

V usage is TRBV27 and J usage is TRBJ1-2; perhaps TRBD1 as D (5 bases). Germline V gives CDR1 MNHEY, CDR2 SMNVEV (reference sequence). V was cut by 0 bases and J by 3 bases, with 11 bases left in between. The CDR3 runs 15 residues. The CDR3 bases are TGTGCCAGCAGTTTATCGGTGGGGGGTTACTATGGCTACACCTTC. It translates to CASSLSVGGYYGYTF.

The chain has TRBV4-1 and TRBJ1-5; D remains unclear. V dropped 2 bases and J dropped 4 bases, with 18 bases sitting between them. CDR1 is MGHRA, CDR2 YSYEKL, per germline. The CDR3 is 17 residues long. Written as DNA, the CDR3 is TGCGCCAGCAGCCAATCCGGGAACACCCAGAGTAATCAGCCCCAGCATTTT. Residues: CASSQSGNTQSNQPQHF.

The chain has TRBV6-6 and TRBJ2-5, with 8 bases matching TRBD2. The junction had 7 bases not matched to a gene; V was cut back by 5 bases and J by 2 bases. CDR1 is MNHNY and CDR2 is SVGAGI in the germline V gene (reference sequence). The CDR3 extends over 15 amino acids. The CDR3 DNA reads TGTGCCAGCAGTAAACTAGCGGTACGACAAGAGACCCAGTACTTC. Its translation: CASSKLAVRQETQYF.

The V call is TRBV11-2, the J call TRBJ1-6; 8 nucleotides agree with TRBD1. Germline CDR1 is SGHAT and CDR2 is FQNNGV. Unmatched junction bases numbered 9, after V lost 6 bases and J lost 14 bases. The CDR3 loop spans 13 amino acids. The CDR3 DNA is TGTGCCAGCAGTCCCGGGACAGGTTCTTCCCTCCACTTT. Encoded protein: CASSPGTGSSLHF.

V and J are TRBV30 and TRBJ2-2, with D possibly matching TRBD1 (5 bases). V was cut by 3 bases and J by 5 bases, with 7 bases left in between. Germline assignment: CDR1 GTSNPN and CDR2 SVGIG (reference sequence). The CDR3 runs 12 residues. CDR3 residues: CAWRGRTGELFF. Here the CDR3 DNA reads TGTGCCTGGAGGGGGCGGACCGGGGAGCTGTTTTTT.

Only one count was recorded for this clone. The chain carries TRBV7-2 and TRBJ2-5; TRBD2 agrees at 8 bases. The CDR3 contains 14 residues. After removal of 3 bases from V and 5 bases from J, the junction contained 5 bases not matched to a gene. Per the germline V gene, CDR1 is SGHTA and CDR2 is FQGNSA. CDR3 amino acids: CASSFNSGAETQYF. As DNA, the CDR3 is TGTGCCAGCAGCTTTAATAGCGGGGCCGAGACCCAGTACTTC.

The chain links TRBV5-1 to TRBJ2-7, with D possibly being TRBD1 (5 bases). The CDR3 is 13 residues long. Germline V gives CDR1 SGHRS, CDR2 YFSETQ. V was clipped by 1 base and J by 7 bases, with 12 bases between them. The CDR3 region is CASSLLGPGEQYF. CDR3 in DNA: TGCGCCAGCAGCTTGTTGGGGCCCGGGGAGCAGTACTTC.

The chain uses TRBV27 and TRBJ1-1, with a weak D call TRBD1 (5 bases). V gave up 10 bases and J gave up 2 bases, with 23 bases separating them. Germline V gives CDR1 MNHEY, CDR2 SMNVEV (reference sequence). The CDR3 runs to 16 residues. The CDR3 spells CATSVMGTAGNTEAFF. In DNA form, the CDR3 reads TGTGCCACCTCCGTAATGGGGACGGCGGGAAACACTGAAGCTTTCTTT.

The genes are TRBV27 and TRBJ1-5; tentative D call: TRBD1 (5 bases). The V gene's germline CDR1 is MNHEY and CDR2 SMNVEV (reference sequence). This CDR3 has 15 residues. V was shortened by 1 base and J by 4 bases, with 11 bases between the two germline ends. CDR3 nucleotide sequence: TGTGCCAGCAGTTTATGGGGGGTACCGAATCAGCCCCAGCATTTT. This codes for CASSLWGVPNQPQHF.

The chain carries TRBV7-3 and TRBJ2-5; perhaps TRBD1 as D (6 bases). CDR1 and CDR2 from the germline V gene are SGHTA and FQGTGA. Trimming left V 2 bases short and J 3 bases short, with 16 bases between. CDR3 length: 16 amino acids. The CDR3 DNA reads TGTGCCAGCAGCTTACGGATAGGCAGGGGAGAAGAGACCCAGTACTTC. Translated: CASSLRIGRGEETQYF.

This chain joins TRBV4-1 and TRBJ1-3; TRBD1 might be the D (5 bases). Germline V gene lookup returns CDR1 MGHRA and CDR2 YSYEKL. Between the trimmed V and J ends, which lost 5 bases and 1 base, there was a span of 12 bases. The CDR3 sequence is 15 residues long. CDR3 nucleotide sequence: TGCGCCAGCAGCTCGGACGGGGGTTCTGGAAACACCATATATTTT. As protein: CASSSDGGSGNTIYF.

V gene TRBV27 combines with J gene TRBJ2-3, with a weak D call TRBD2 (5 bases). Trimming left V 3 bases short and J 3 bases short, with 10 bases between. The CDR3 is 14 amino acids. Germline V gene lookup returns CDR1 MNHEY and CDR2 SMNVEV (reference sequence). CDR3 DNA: TGTGCCAGCAGTTTTTCCCGGGGAACAGATACGCAGTATTTT. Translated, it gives CASSFSRGTDTQYF.

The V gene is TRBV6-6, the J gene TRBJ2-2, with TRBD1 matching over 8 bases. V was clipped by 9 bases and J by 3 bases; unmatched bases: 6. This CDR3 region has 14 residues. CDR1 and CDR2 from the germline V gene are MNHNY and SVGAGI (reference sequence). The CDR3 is CASQTGAHTGELFF. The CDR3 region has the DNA TGTGCCAGTCAGACAGGGGCGCACACCGGGGAGCTGTTTTTT.

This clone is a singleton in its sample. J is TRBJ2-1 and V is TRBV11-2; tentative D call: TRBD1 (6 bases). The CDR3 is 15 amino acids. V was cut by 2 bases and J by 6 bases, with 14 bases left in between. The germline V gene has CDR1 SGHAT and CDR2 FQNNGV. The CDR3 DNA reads TGTGCCAGCAGCTTAAGAGGGCAGGGGCTCAATGAGCAGTTCTTC. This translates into CASSLRGQGLNEQFF.

Written as DNA, the CDR3 is TGCAGCGTTGAAGTGCCCAGAACCTACGAGCAGTACTTC. The encoded protein is CSVEVPRTYEQYF. The rearrangement joins TRBV29-1 to TRBJ2-7; D gene uncertain. This CDR3 comprises 13 residues. The V gene lost 1 base and the J gene lost 2 bases, with 9 bases spanning the gap. Germline assignment: CDR1 SQVTM and CDR2 ANQGSEA.